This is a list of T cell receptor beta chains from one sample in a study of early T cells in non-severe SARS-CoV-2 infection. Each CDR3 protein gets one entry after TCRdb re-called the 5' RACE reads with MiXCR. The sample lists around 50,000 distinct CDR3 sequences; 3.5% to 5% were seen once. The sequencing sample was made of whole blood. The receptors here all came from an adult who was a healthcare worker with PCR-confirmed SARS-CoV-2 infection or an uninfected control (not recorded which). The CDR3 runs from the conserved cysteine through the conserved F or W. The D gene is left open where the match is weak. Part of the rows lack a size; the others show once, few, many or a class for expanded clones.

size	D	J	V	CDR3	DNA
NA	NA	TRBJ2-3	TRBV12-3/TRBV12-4	CASPGLITDTQYF	TGTGCCAGCCCTGGCTTGATCACAGATACGCAGTATTTT
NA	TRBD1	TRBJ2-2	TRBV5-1	CASSQRDRGGNTGELFF	TGCGCCAGCAGCCAACGGGACAGGGGCGGGAACACCGGGGAGCTGTTTTTT
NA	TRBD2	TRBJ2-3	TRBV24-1	CVTSDRATSLDTQYF	TGTGTCACCAGTGACCGGGCGACTAGCCTAGATACGCAGTATTTT
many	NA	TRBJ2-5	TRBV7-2	CASSSPSGETQYF	TGTGCCAGCAGCTCCCCGAGCGGAGAGACCCAGTACTTC
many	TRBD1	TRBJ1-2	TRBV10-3	CAISDGTGFSNYGYTF	TGTGCCATCAGTGACGGGACAGGGTTTTCTAACTATGGCTACACCTTC
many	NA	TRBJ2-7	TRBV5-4	CASSFVMGREGEQYF	TGTGCCAGCAGCTTCGTTATGGGCCGTGAGGGAGAGCAGTACTTC
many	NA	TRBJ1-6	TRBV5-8	CATSVRSYNSPLHF	TGTGCCACCTCGGTACGCTCCTATAATTCACCCCTCCACTTT
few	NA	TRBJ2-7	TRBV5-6	CASSSIDGPYEQYF	TGTGCCAGCAGCTCGATAGACGGTCCCTACGAGCAGTACTTC
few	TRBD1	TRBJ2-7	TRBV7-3	CASSASGQGGYEQYF	TGTGCCAGCAGCGCTTCGGGACAGGGAGGGTACGAGCAGTACTTC
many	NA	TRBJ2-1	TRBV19	CASSNTDYNEQFF	TGTGCCAGTAGTAATACAGATTACAATGAGCAGTTCTTC
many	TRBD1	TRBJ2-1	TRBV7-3	CASSLRTGGSDEQFF	TGTGCCAGCAGCCTACGGACAGGGGGCAGCGATGAGCAGTTCTTC
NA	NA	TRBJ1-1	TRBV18	CASSPPGGIPEAFF	TGTGCCAGCTCACCACCGGGCGGGATCCCTGAAGCTTTCTTT
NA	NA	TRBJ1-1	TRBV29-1	CSVEGGGVVNTEAFF	TGCAGCGTTGAAGGTGGAGGGGTCGTAAACACTGAAGCTTTCTTT
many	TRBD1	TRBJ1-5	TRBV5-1	CASSSRGGNQPQHF	TGCGCCAGCAGCTCCAGGGGGGGCAATCAGCCCCAGCATTTT
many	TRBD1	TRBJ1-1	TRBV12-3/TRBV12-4	CASSLTGGMTEAFF	TGTGCCAGCAGTTTGACAGGGGGCATGACTGAAGCTTTCTTT
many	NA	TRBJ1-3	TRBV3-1	CASTPGTAGNTIYF	TGTGCCAGCACCCCCGGGACGGCTGGAAACACCATATATTTT
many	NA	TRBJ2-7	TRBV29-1	CSAKDGFSYEQYF	TGCAGCGCAAAGGACGGCTTCTCGTACGAGCAGTACTTC
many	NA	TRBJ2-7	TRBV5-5	CASSPTPSYEQYF	TGTGCCAGCAGCCCGACACCTTCCTACGAGCAGTACTTC
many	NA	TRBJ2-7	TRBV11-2	CASSLDRGSDEQYF	TGTGCCAGCAGCTTAGACAGGGGTAGCGACGAGCAGTACTTC
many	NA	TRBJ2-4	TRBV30	CAWKEGMAKNIQYF	TGTGCCTGGAAGGAGGGGATGGCCAAAAACATTCAGTACTTC
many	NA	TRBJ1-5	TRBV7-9	CASSLATDQPQHF	TGTGCCAGCAGCTTAGCGACGGATCAGCCCCAGCATTTT
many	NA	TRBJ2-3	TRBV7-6	CASSVDRTSHTDTQYF	TGTGCCAGCAGCGTGGACCGGACAAGTCATACAGATACGCAGTATTTT
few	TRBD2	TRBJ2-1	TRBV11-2	CASSLDLLAGEQFF	TGTGCCAGCAGCTTAGATCTACTAGCGGGAGAGCAGTTCTTC
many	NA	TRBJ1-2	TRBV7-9	CASSFTVDGYTF	TGTGCCAGCAGCTTCACAGTAGATGGCTACACCTTC